What follows are 11 T cell receptor beta chains derived from one specimen sequenced in a study of cytomegalovirus exposure and HLA in healthy donors (dated by TCRdb to 2016 to 2017). The library was made by the immunoSEQ multiplex PCR assay. For the multiplex PCR, a mixture combining 60 forward primers for TCR Vbeta segments and 13 reverse primers for TCR Jbeta segments was used. TCRdb stores this immuneACCESS table with in-frame sequences only. Part of the clones is absent; in the studies checked, under half of the shortfall reflects unresolved V genes, and no reason is known for the rest. The sample has fewer than 200,000 clones on record, 65% to 85% of them singletons. The ten largest clones add up to approximately 2.9% of the sample. Sequencing was performed on PBMCs. Source of these receptors: a woman aged 40 to 55 in good health and CMV-seropositive.

The gene calls are TRBV4-1 and TRBJ1-2, with unresolved D. V was cut by 1 base and J by 2 bases, with 20 bases left in between. CDR3 size: 18 residues. In germline, CDR1 is MGHRA, CDR2 YSYEKL. The CDR3 bases are TGCGCCAGCAGCCAAGGAGACCGCGCGGCCGGTTTGAACTATGGCTACACCTTC. Residues: CASSQGDRAAGLNYGYTF.

CDR3 nucleotide sequence: TGTGCCTCAGGGTCACCACCCAGCACAGATACGCAGTATTTT. Residues: CASGSPPSTDTQYF. This rearrangement joins TRBV10-3 to TRBJ2-3; maybe TRBD1 (5 bases). The length of the CDR3 is 14 residues. Germline V gene data show CDR1 as ENHRY and CDR2 as SYGVKD. V was clipped by 11 bases and J by 0 bases, with 15 bases between them.

The genes are TRBV5-6 and TRBJ1-2; D gene uncertain. V lost 7 bases and J 4 bases, leaving 17 bases between the germline ends. The CDR3 is made up of 14 amino acids. Germline loops: CDR1 SGHDT, CDR2 YYEEEE. In nucleotides, the CDR3 is TGTGCCAGCGCAGAGGACCAGCGGTCCTATGGCTACACCTTC. It specifies CASAEDQRSYGYTF.

The chain joins TRBV30 to TRBJ2-5; 11 bases agree with TRBD2. V lost 2 bases to trimming and J lost 7 bases; unmatched junction nucleotides: 9. The CDR3 is 15 residues long. Germline loops: CDR1 GTSNPN, CDR2 SVGIG (reference sequence). The CDR3 DNA reads TGTGCCTGGAGTCCCTCTACGCTAGCGGGAGGGACCCAGTACTTC. This gives the protein CAWSPSTLAGGTQYF.

The genes are TRBV19 and TRBJ2-5; 7 bases fit TRBD2. With V trimmed by 7 bases and J by 0 bases, 11 bases remained unmatched. CDR1 and CDR2 (germline): LNHDA, SQIVND (reference sequence). The CDR3 runs to 16 residues. Here the CDR3 reads CASNSKASGNQETQYF. The CDR3 DNA reads as TGTGCCAGTAACTCTAAGGCTAGCGGAAACCAAGAGACCCAGTACTTC.

This clone was counted between two and nine times. This chain's CDR3 is CAWSVLTVHTDTQYF. As DNA, the CDR3 is TGTGCCTGGAGTGTACTAACCGTCCACACAGATACGCAGTATTTT. This rearrangement joins TRBV30 to TRBJ2-3; D unresolved. The CDR3 has 15 amino acids. CDR1 and CDR2 from the germline V gene are GTSNPN and SVGIG (reference sequence). V dropped 0 bases and J dropped 2 bases, with 12 bases sitting between them.

The chain uses TRBV21-1 and TRBJ2-3; TRBD1, the table's D call, lacks a check against the DNA. TRBV21-1 is a pseudogene. The CDR3 is made up of 15 amino acids. The DNA for the CDR3 is TGTGCCAGCAGCAAAGGTTGCGGCTCAGGGGATACGCAGTATTTT. It specifies CASSKGCGSGDTQYF.

The rearrangement uses TRBV5-1 and TRBJ1-2, with 7 nucleotides matching TRBD1. The germline CDR1 and CDR2 sequences are SGHRS and YFSETQ. V gave up 5 bases and J gave up 8 bases; unmatched junction bases: 6. CDR3 length: 12 amino acids. In DNA form, the CDR3 reads TGCGCCAGCAGTATCCGGGACAGCGGCTACACCTTC. It codes for CASSIRDSGYTF.

This rearrangement joins TRBV30 to TRBJ1-6; D call uncertain. V lost 0 bases and J 5 bases, leaving 5 bases between the germline ends. Germline values: CDR1 GTSNPN, CDR2 SVGIG (reference sequence). The CDR3 loop spans 13 amino acids. The CDR3 nucleotides are TGTGCCTGGAGTGTAAGAGATAATTCACCCCTCCACTTT. This translates into CAWSVRDNSPLHF.

The chain employs TRBV9 and TRBJ1-1; TRBD1 aligns across 7 bases. The germline V gene encodes CDR1 SGDLS and CDR2 YYNGEE. V trimming: 4 bases; J trimming: 1 base; junction bases outside the gene matches: 7. CDR3 length: 15 amino acids. The CDR3 DNA sequence: TGTGCCAGCAGCTTGTACGGGACAGCGAACACTGAAGCTTTCTTT. Amino acids: CASSLYGTANTEAFF.

The V gene is TRBV19, the J gene TRBJ1-1; 9 bases agree with TRBD1. This CDR3 is built from 17 residues. J lost 1 base, V lost 5 bases, and 11 bases had no gene match. The germline V gene encodes CDR1 LNHDA and CDR2 SQIVND (reference sequence). CDR3 DNA: TGTGCCAGTAGTCGTGGGGACAGGGATGGAGGGAACACTGAAGCTTTCTTT. It specifies CASSRGDRDGGNTEAFF. The entire variable domain, with the rest obtained from reference TRBV19 and TRBJ1-1, is as follows: DGGITQSPKYLFRKEGQNVTLSCEQNLNHDAMYWYRQDPGQGLRLIYYSQIVNDFQKGDIAEGYSVSREKKESFPLTVTSAQKNPTAFYLCASSRGDRDGGNTEAFFGQGTRLTVV.